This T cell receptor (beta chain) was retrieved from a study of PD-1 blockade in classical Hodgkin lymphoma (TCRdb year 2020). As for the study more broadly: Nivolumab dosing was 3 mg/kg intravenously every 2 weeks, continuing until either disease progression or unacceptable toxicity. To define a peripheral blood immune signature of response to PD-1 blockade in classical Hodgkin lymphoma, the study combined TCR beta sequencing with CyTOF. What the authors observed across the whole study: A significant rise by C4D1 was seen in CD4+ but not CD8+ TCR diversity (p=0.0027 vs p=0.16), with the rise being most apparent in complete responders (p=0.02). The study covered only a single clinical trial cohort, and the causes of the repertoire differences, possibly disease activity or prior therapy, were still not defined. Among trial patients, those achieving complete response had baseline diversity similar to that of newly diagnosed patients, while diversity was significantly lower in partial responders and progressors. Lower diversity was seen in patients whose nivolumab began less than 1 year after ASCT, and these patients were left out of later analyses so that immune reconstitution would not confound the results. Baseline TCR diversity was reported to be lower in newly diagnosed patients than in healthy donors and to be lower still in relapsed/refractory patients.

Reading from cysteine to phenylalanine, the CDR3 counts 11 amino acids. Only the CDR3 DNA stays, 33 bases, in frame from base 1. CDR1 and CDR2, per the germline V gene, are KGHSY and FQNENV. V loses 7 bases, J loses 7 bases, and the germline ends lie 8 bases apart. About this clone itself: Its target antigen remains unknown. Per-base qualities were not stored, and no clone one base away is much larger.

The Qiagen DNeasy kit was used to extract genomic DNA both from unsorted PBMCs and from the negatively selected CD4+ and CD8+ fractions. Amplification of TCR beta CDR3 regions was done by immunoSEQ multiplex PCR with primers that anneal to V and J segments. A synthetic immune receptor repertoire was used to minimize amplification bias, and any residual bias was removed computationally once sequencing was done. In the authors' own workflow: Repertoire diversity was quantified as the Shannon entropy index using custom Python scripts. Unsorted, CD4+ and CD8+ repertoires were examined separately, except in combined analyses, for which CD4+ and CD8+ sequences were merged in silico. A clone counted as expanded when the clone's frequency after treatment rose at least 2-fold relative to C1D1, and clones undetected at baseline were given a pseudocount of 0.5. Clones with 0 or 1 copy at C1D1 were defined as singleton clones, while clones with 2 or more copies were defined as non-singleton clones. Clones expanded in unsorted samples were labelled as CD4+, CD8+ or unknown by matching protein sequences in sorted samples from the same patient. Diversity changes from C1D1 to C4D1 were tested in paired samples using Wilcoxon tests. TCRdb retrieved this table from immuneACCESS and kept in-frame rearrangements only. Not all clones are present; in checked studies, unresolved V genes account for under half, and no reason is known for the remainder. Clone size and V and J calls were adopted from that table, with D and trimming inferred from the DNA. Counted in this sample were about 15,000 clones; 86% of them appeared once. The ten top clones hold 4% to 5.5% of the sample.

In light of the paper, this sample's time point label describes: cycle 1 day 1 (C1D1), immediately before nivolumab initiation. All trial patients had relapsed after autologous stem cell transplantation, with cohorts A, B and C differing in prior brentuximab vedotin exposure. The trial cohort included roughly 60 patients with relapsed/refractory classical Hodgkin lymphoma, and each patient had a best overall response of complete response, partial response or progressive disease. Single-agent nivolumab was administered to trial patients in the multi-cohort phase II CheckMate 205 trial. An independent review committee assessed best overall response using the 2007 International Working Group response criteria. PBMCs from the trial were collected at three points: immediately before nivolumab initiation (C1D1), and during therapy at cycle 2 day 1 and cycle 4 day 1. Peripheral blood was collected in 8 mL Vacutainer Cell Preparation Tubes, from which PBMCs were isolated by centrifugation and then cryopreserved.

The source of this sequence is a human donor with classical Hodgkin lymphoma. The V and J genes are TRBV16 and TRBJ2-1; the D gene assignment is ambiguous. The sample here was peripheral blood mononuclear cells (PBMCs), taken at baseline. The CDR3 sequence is CASTGKNEQFF. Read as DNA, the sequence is TGTGCCAGCACAGGAAAAAATGAGCAGTTCTTC.